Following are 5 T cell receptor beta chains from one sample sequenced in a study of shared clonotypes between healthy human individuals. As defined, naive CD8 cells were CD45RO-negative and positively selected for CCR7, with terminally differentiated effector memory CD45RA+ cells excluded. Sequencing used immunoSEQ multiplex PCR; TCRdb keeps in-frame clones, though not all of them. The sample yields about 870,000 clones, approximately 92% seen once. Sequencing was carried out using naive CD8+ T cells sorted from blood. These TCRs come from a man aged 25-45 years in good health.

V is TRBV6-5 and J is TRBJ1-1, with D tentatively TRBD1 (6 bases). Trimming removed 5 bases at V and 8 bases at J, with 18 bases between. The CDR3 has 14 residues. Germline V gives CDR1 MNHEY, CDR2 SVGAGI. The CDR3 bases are TGTGCCAGCAGTGCCCTGGAGGGGGAGCTGGAAGCTTTCTTT. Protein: CASSALEGELEAFF.

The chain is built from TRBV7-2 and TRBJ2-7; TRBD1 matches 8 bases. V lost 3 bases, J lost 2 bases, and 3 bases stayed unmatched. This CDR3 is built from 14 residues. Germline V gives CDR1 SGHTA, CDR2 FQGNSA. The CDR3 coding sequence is TGTGCCAGCAGCTTCGACAGGGGCCCCTACGAGCAGTACTTC. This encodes CASSFDRGPYEQYF.

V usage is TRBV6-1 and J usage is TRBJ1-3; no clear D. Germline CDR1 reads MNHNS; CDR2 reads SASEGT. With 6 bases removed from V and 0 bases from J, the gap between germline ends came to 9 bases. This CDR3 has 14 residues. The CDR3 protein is CASSPSLSGNTIYF. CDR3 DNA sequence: TGTGCCAGCAGCCCCTCGCTCTCTGGAAACACCATATATTTT.

CDR3 region: CATSRRTVTSGSTDTQYF. The CDR3, as DNA: TGTGCCACCAGCAGACGCACCGTGACTAGCGGGAGCACAGATACGCAGTATTTT. The chain combines TRBV15 with TRBJ2-3, with 10 bases that match TRBD2. Germline V CDR1 and CDR2: LNHNV, YYDKDF (reference sequence). V shed 2 bases, J shed 0 bases, and the junction held 8 bases outside the gene matches. The CDR3 contains 18 residues.

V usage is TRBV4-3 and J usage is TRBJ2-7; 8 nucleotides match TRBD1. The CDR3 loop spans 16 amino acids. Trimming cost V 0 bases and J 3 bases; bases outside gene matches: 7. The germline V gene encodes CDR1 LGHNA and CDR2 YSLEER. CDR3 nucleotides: TGCGCCAGCAGCCAAGATCGCCAGGGGGCTTTCTACGAGCAGTACTTC. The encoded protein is CASSQDRQGAFYEQYF.